These 5 T cell receptor beta chains came from one sample sequenced in a study of blood T cell repertoires in COVID-19. Only in-frame clones appear in the TCRdb table, and some are missing; sequencing was by immunoSEQ multiplex PCR. The sample yields fewer than 80,000 clones, approximately 78% seen once. Specimen: peripheral blood. The receptor set was obtained from a woman aged 80 or over with acute or convalescent COVID-19.

The V call is TRBV11-1, the J call TRBJ2-7; TRBD2 agrees at 10 bases. Germline trimming cut 2 bases from V and 6 bases from J; bases unmatched to any gene: 7. The CDR3 contains 15 residues. Germline CDR1 reads SGHAT; CDR2 reads FQDESV (reference sequence). The CDR3 DNA follows: TGTGCCAGCAGCTTACAAAAGCGGGGGGGCCGCGAGCAGTACTTC. It encodes CASSLQKRGGREQYF. The variable domain in full, completed from reference TRBV11-1 and TRBJ2-7, reads EAEVAQSPRYKITEKSQAVAFWCDPISGHATLYWYRQILGQGPELLVQFQDESVVDDSQLPKDRFSAERLKGVDSTLKIQPAELGDSAMYLCASSLQKRGGREQYFGPGTRLTVT.

This clone was detected only once. The V call is TRBV7-6, the J call TRBJ2-1; perhaps TRBD2 as D (7 bases). Germline CDR1 is SGHVS and CDR2 is FNYEAQ. CDR3 length: 18 amino acids. Deletions cut 0 bases from V and 2 bases from J, with 17 bases between. The CDR3 here is CASSLAGRNGGPYNEQFF. The CDR3 coding sequence is TGTGCCAGCAGCTTAGCGGGGAGGAACGGGGGGCCCTACAATGAGCAGTTCTTC.

This chain uses TRBV19 with TRBJ1-1; 7 positions agree with TRBD1. Germline CDR1 is LNHDA and CDR2 is SQIVND (reference sequence). The CDR3 is 13 residues long. V was pared by 3 bases and J by 6 bases, with 4 bases of the junction left unmatched. The CDR3 bases are TGTGCCAGTAGTATGATACAGGGGTCTGAAGCTTTCTTT. Protein product: CASSMIQGSEAFF.

The rearrangement joins TRBV29-1 to TRBJ1-5; a possible D gene is TRBD1 (5 bases). The CDR3 totals 13 residues. Germline V gene data show CDR1 as SQVTM and CDR2 as ANQGSEA. V dropped 2 bases and J dropped 6 bases, with 11 bases sitting between them. The CDR3 protein is CSVEQGEGQPQHF. The CDR3 nucleotides read TGCAGCGTTGAACAGGGTGAAGGTCAGCCCCAGCATTTT.

The rearrangement uses TRBV11-2 and TRBJ1-6, with 12 nucleotides matching TRBD1. Germline CDR1 and CDR2: SGHAT and FQNNGV. After removal of 4 bases from V and 8 bases from J, the junction contained 6 bases not matched to a gene. CDR3 length equals 16 residues. The CDR3: CASSSLRDRGHSPLHF. The DNA for the CDR3 is TGTGCCAGCAGCTCCCTCCGGGACAGGGGGCATTCACCCCTCCACTTT.